Below are 27 T cell receptor beta chains sequenced from a single sample in a study of blood T cell repertoires in COVID-19. The method was immunoSEQ multiplex PCR; TCRdb's version includes in-frame clones alone and lacks a portion of them. The data hold about 50,000 clones, with roughly four fifths observed a single time. The sample consisted of peripheral blood. These TCRs come from an elderly woman with COVID-19, enrolled during active disease.

This chain connects TRBV4-1 to TRBJ2-7; 11 bases are a match to TRBD1. The CDR3 extends over 15 amino acids. Germline V gene lookup returns CDR1 MGHRA and CDR2 YSYEKL. Trimming took 4 bases from V and 4 from J; bases not matched to a gene: 6. The CDR3 reads CASSPTGTGGYEQYF. In DNA, the CDR3 is TGCGCCAGCAGCCCCACCGGGACAGGGGGATACGAGCAGTACTTC.

CDR3 DNA sequence: TGTGCCAGCAGCAAAATCCCTGGGGGGGTCGGGACTAATGAAAAACTGTTTTTT. Its translation: CASSKIPGGVGTNEKLFF. The J gene is TRBJ1-4, the V gene TRBV21-1. TRBV21-1 is marked as a pseudogene. The CDR3 loop spans 18 amino acids.

The rearrangement uses TRBV29-1 and TRBJ2-7, with 7 bases matching TRBD1. The CDR3 sequence is 12 residues long. Germline values: CDR1 SQVTM, CDR2 ANQGSEA. V was pared by 7 bases and J by 3 bases, with 6 bases of the junction left unmatched. CDR3 in amino acids: CSGGQAFYEQYF. CDR3 in DNA: TGCAGCGGTGGACAGGCTTTCTACGAGCAGTACTTC.

The gene calls are TRBV5-1 and TRBJ2-7; unclear D gene. V was shortened by 4 bases and J by 3 bases, with 11 bases between the two germline ends. The CDR3 covers 13 residues. The germline gives CDR1 SGHRS, CDR2 YFSETQ. DNA for the CDR3: TGCGCCAGCAGCCCAACAGTGAACTACGAGCAGTACTTC. Its protein product is CASSPTVNYEQYF.

The chain combines TRBV29-1 with TRBJ2-2; D gene uncertain. CDR3 size: 12 residues. V lost 4 bases, J lost 1 base, and 4 bases lay in between. CDR1 SQVTM and CDR2 ANQGSEA come from the germline V gene. CDR3 DNA: TGCAGCGTTGTATGGAACACCGGGGAGCTGTTTTTT. This sequence encodes CSVVWNTGELFF.

The chain links TRBV12-5 to TRBJ1-2; D is possibly TRBD1 (6 bases). Per the germline V gene, CDR1 is LGHNT and CDR2 is FRNRAP. CDR3 length: 15 amino acids. Trimming shortened V by 1 base and J by 3 bases, and 12 bases separated the two germline ends. The chain's CDR3 is CASGLALGGHYGYTF. CDR3 coding DNA: TGTGCTAGTGGTTTGGCCCTCGGGGGGCACTATGGCTACACCTTC. Full variable domain (outside the CDR3, taken from reference TRBV12-5 and TRBJ1-2): DARVTQTPRHKVTEMGQEVTMRCQPILGHNTVFWYRQTMMQGLELLAYFRNRAPLDDSGMPKDRFSAEMPDATLATLKIQPSEPRDSAVYFCASGLALGGHYGYTFGSGTRLTVV.

The genes are TRBV4-1 and TRBJ2-5; D perhaps matches TRBD2 (6 bases). The CDR3 covers 17 residues. V lost 0 bases, J lost 4 bases, and 18 bases lay in between. CDR1 MGHRA and CDR2 YSYEKL come from the germline V gene. CDR3 sequence: CASSQDNGGIIGETQYF. CDR3 sequence (DNA): TGCGCCAGCAGCCAAGATAATGGCGGGATAATAGGAGAGACCCAGTACTTC.

The V and J genes are TRBV4-2 and TRBJ2-2; TRBD2 matches 10 bases. CDR3 size: 16 residues. Germline CDR1 and CDR2: LGHNA and YNFKEQ. V was clipped by 4 bases and J by 2 bases; unmatched bases: 4. The CDR3 loop reads CASSPSSGGNTGELFF. Written as DNA, the CDR3 is TGTGCCAGCAGCCCGTCTAGCGGGGGTAACACCGGGGAGCTGTTTTTT.

The V and J genes are TRBV7-2 and TRBJ2-5; D is unresolved. CDR1 is SGHTA and CDR2 is FQGNSA in the germline V gene. This CDR3 is 13 amino acids long. V lost 1 base, J lost 2 bases, and 5 bases lay in between. CDR3 residues: CASSLDRQETQYF. In DNA form, the CDR3 reads TGTGCCAGCAGCTTAGACAGACAAGAGACCCAGTACTTC.

J is TRBJ2-1 and V is TRBV19, with 12 bases fitting TRBD2. This CDR3 comprises 16 residues. Germline CDR1 and CDR2: LNHDA and SQIVND (reference sequence). The ends lost 6 bases at V and 7 bases at J; junction bases unmatched: 10. The CDR3 sequence: CASRPRTSGILNEQFF. The DNA for the CDR3 is TGTGCCAGTAGACCTAGGACTAGCGGGATTTTGAATGAGCAGTTCTTC.

This clone has only a few counts. The chain links TRBV7-2 to TRBJ2-5; 11 nucleotides line up with TRBD2. Germline V gene data show CDR1 as SGHTA and CDR2 as FQGNSA. CDR3 length equals 16 residues. Trimming removed 5 bases from V and 5 bases from J; junction bases left unmatched: 10. CDR3 sequence (DNA): TGTGCCAGCAGCGCGTCTAGCGGGGGGTCGAGGGAGACCCAGTACTTC. The encoded protein is CASSASSGGSRETQYF.

This chain joins TRBV30 and TRBJ2-1; 8 bases match TRBD1. J was trimmed by 7 bases and V by 4 bases; bases with no gene match: 3. The CDR3 length is 12 residues. Per germline, CDR1 GTSNPN and CDR2 SVGIG (reference sequence). CDR3 nucleotide sequence: TGTGCCTGGACAGGGGGCTGGAATGAGCAGTTCTTC. It specifies CAWTGGWNEQFF.

This chain connects TRBV20-1 to TRBJ1-1; D not certain. CDR1 is DFQATT and CDR2 is SNEGSKA in the germline V gene (reference sequence). V lost 4 bases, J lost 1 base, and 4 bases lay in between. This CDR3 is 11 amino acids long. CDR3 amino acids: CSAIKNTEAFF. The CDR3 region has the DNA TGCAGTGCTATTAAGAACACTGAAGCTTTCTTT.

The V and J genes are TRBV15 and TRBJ2-7; TRBD1 aligns across 10 bases. CDR1 and CDR2 (germline): LNHNV, YYDKDF (reference sequence). Trimming took 2 bases from V and 3 from J; bases not matched to a gene: 4. The CDR3 contains 15 residues. This CDR3 is CATSRKRDRGYEQYF. The CDR3 DNA sequence: TGTGCCACCAGCAGAAAACGGGACAGGGGCTACGAGCAGTACTTC.

The rearrangement joins TRBV11-2 to TRBJ2-5; 9 nucleotides line up with TRBD1. The V gene end was trimmed by 6 bases and the J gene end by 5 bases; junction bases not matched to a gene: 10. Germline values: CDR1 SGHAT, CDR2 FQNNGV. This CDR3 contains 15 residues. For the CDR3, the DNA is TGTGCCAGCAGAGTAGGACAGGGGCAATTGGAGACCCAGTACTTC. Protein: CASRVGQGQLETQYF.

V and J are TRBV6-5 and TRBJ1-5; 10 bases fit TRBD1. The CDR3 length is 13 residues. Losses at the gene ends were 10 bases for V and 4 bases for J; bases not matched to a gene: 4. Germline assignment: CDR1 MNHEY and CDR2 SVGAGI. The CDR3 DNA reads TGTGCCACCAAGGACAGGGGGAATCAGCCCCAGCATTTT. It encodes CATKDRGNQPQHF.

The chain carries TRBV5-3 and TRBJ2-1; TRBD2 is a possible D gene (7 bases). TRBV5-3 is recorded as an ORF, its role being uncertain. V was shortened by 3 bases and J by 4 bases, with 23 bases between the two germline ends. This CDR3 has 18 residues. The CDR3: CARSSKGVWLAAYNEQFF. CDR3 DNA: TGTGCCAGAAGCTCTAAGGGGGTTTGGCTAGCGGCTTACAATGAGCAGTTCTTC.

The chain employs TRBV5-1 and TRBJ2-1, with TRBD2 matching over 10 bases. Germline V gene lookup returns CDR1 SGHRS and CDR2 YFSETQ. This CDR3 contains 18 residues. V gave up 4 bases and J gave up 4 bases; unmatched junction bases: 14. CDR3 sequence: CASSPLSRSGRAYNEQFF. As DNA, the CDR3 is TGCGCCAGCAGCCCGCTATCGAGAAGCGGGAGGGCTTACAATGAGCAGTTCTTC.

The chain uses TRBV9 and TRBJ2-2; 10 bases fit TRBD2. V dropped 4 bases and J dropped 1; count of bases not matched to a gene: 4. The germline CDR1 and CDR2 sequences are SGDLS and YYNGEE. The CDR3 loop spans 16 amino acids. The CDR3 reads CASSNLAGGNTGELFF. For the CDR3, the DNA is TGTGCCAGCAGCAACTTAGCGGGAGGGAACACCGGGGAGCTGTTTTTT. The entire variable domain, with the rest obtained from reference TRBV9 and TRBJ2-2, is as follows: DSGVTQTPKHLITATGQRVTLRCSPRSGDLSVYWYQQSLDQGLQFLIQYYNGEERAKGNILERFSAQQFPDLHSELNLSSLELGDSALYFCASSNLAGGNTGELFFGEGSRLTVL.

CDR3 bases: TGCGCCAGCCGGAGGGACTTTGCAGATACGCAGTATTTT. Encoded protein: CASRRDFADTQYF. The chain is built from TRBV23-1 and TRBJ2-3; perhaps TRBD2 as D (6 bases). TRBV23-1 is an open reading frame, and its role is uncertain. The V gene lost 8 bases and the J gene lost 4 bases, with 13 bases spanning the gap. The CDR3 spans 13 residues.

The table lists this clone with a count of one. V is TRBV27 and J is TRBJ1-5, with D possibly matching TRBD1 (5 bases). The V gene's germline CDR1 is MNHEY and CDR2 SMNVEV (reference sequence). The CDR3 contains 14 residues. V was shortened by 2 bases and J by 2 bases, with 7 bases between the two germline ends. The CDR3 bases are TGTGCCAGCAGTTTAGGGGGGGGCAATCAGCCCCAGCATTTT. Translation gives CASSLGGGNQPQHF.

The V gene is TRBV4-2, the J gene TRBJ1-1; D remains ambiguous. Trimming took off 1 base at V and 4 bases at J, with 13 bases between the two ends. Germline V gene sequence: CDR1 LGHNA, CDR2 YNFKEQ. This CDR3 spans 15 amino acids. CDR3: CASSQVGGLFTEAFF. In DNA, the CDR3 is TGTGCCAGCAGCCAAGTTGGTGGGCTTTTCACTGAAGCTTTCTTT.

The table lists this clone with a few counts. The chain uses TRBV5-6 and TRBJ2-3; unclear D gene. The CDR3 length is 15 residues. V was pared by 3 bases and J by 0 bases, with 11 bases between. Germline assignment: CDR1 SGHDT and CDR2 YYEEEE. The chain's CDR3 is CASSWALPSTDTQYF. CDR3 nucleotide sequence: TGTGCCAGCAGCTGGGCCTTACCCAGCACAGATACGCAGTATTTT.

The chain joins TRBV28 to TRBJ2-1; 12 bases map to TRBD2. Germline CDR1 and CDR2: MDHEN and SYDVKM. J gave up 6 bases and V 5 bases, and 14 bases lay outside the gene matches. The length of the CDR3 is 18 residues. The CDR3 is CASSSNLAGGPVANEQFF. In DNA form, the CDR3 reads TGTGCCAGCAGTAGCAACCTAGCGGGAGGGCCGGTAGCCAATGAGCAGTTCTTC.

This clone came up a few times. The rearrangement uses TRBV6-6 and TRBJ1-1, with a tentative D call TRBD1 (6 bases). Germline V CDR1 and CDR2: MNHNY, SVGAGI (reference sequence). This CDR3 has 14 amino acids. V dropped 4 bases and J dropped 1 base, with 10 bases sitting between them. CDR3 nucleotides: TGTGCCAGCAGTTCAGGACAGCAGAACACTGAAGCTTTCTTT. This sequence encodes CASSSGQQNTEAFF.

The CDR3 DNA sequence: TGTGCCAGTAGGACCGGGACTAGCGGGAGGGCCGACGAGCAGTTCTTC. Translating it yields CASRTGTSGRADEQFF. The chain uses TRBV19 and TRBJ2-1; TRBD2 matches at 16 bases. Looked up from germline, CDR1 is LNHDA and CDR2 is SQIVND (reference sequence). V lost 6 bases, J lost 10 bases, and 9 bases stayed unmatched. CDR3 size: 16 residues.

V usage is TRBV21-1 and J usage is TRBJ2-1; the DNA was not used to check the table's D call, TRBD1. TRBV21-1 is an annotated pseudogene. CDR3 length: 15 amino acids. In DNA, the CDR3 is TGTGCCAGCCAGGTCGAGACAGGGGGTTACAATGAGCAGTTCTTC. It translates to CASQVETGGYNEQFF.